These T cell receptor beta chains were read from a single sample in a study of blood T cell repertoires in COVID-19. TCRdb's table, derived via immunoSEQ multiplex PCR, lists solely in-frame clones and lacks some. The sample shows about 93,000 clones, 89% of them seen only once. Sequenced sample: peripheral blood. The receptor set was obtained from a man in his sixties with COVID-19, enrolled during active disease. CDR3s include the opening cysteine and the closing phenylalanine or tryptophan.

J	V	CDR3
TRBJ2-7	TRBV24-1	CATSGYGNEQYF
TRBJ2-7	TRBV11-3	CASSLDVVAGTGEQYF
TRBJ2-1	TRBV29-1	CSVLRQGRMNEQFF
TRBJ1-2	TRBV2	CASSQDRGLYGYTF
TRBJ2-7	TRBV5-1	CASSWTGTSGRRTYEQYF
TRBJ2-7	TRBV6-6	CASSNRQGNYEQYF
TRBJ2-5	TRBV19	CASSIRQGAQETQYF
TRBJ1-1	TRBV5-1	CASSVTGDRMNTEAFF
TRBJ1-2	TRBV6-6	CASSSGFDYGYTF
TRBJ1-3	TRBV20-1	CSASQGARGNTIYF
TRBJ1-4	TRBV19	CASSTSREKLFF
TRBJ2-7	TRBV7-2	CASSLVGTSGLYF
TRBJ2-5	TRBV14	CASSPSAETQYF
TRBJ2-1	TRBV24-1	CATSDPAGTGGGHNEQFF
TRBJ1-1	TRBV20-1	CSASWDRGTEAFF
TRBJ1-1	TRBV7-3	CASSLDSGEAFF
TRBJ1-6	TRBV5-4	CASSLAIDSPLHF
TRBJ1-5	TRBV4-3	CASSQDPSGEGQPQHF
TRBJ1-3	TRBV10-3	CAISGPGQASSGNTIYF
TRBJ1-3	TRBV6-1	CASSEGRGNTIYF
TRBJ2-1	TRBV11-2	CASSPRTSGRGGNEQFF
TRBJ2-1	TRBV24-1	CATSGDFDYNEQFF
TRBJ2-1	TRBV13	CASSSRGPEQFF
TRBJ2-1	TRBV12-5	CASGLVIGTGVSYNEQFF
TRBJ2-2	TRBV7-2	CASSPLGLFNTGELFF
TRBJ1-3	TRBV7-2	CASSSGGLSGNTIYF
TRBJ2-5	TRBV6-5	CASRPTGWETQYF
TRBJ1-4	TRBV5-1	CASSLETGGNEKLFF
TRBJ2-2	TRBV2	CASSDRGVAGELFF
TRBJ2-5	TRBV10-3	CAISASGDQETQYF
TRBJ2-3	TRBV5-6	CASSRLADVTDTQYF
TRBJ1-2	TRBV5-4	CASSLREGGYTF
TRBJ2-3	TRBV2	CASSETVLAGIADTQYF
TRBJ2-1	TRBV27	CASSSGGIEQFF
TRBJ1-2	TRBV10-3	CAISESLVSYGYTF
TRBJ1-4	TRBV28	CASLDRGDEKLFF
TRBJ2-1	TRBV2	CASRTAGAYNEQFF